The 14 T cell receptor beta chains below were found in one sample sequenced in a study of blood T cells in healthy people across ages. For the second PCR, which ran for 7 to 11 cycles, a sample-barcoded 5' primer and a J-beta primer mix were used. Each CDR3 protein is one row after TCRdb ran MiXCR on the 5' RACE reads. The table shows roughly 1.9 million distinct CDR3 sequences, with roughly 43% occurring only once. Input material: blood. These receptors originate from a human donor in good health.

V gene TRBV20-1 combines with J gene TRBJ1-2; a possible D gene is TRBD1 (5 bases). From germline, CDR1 is DFQATT and CDR2 SNEGSKA (reference sequence). The V end lost 3 bases, the J end lost 4 bases, and 15 bases lay between the germline ends. The CDR3 consists of 14 residues. The CDR3: CSASQGDVAYGYTF. CDR3 DNA: TGCAGTGCTAGCCAGGGAGACGTCGCCTATGGCTACACCTTC.

This clonotype was detected a few times. The V gene is TRBV20-1, the J gene TRBJ2-3; no reliable D call. V dropped 1 base and J dropped 0 bases, with 8 bases sitting between them. The CDR3 has 14 residues. Germline V gives CDR1 DFQATT, CDR2 SNEGSKA (reference sequence). The CDR3 nucleotides read TGCAGTGCTAGAGTGGCTACTAGCACAGATACGCAGTATTTT. Translated: CSARVATSTDTQYF.

The V call is TRBV4-3, the J call TRBJ2-1; D ambiguous. Trimming stripped 0 bases from V and 0 bases from J, with 6 bases between. The CDR3 runs to 15 residues. From germline, CDR1 is LGHNA and CDR2 YSLEER. The CDR3 DNA reads TGCGCCAGCAGCCAAGACCAGGCCTCCTACAATGAGCAGTTCTTC. Translated, it gives CASSQDQASYNEQFF.

This clonotype was recorded a few times. The chain combines TRBV28 with TRBJ2-3, with 8 positions matching TRBD1. The CDR3 totals 15 residues. V shed 0 bases, J shed 2 bases, and the junction held 1 base outside the gene matches. Germline CDR1 reads MDHEN; CDR2 reads SYDVKM. This CDR3 is CASSLWTGATDTQYF. In DNA form, the CDR3 reads TGTGCCAGCAGTTTATGGACAGGGGCCACAGATACGCAGTATTTT.

This clonotype was recorded a few times. This chain connects TRBV3-1 to TRBJ2-1; the D is unclear. The germline gives CDR1 LGHDT, CDR2 YNNKEL (reference sequence). The CDR3 length is 14 residues. Trimming pared 0 bases from V and 6 bases from J, leaving 9 bases between. CDR3 in amino acids: CASSQDLRLNEQFF. The CDR3 DNA follows: TGTGCCAGCAGCCAAGATCTCAGACTCAATGAGCAGTTCTTC.

This clonotype was observed a few times. The J gene is TRBJ1-2, the V gene TRBV6-2 or TRBV6-3; 7 bases match TRBD1. The CDR3 is 16 residues long. Germline CDR1 is MNHEY and CDR2 is SVGEGT. Trimming at V came to 5 bases and at J to 5 bases, leaving 14 bases not matched to a gene. CDR3 sequence: CASSPRGGTVFYGYTF. For the CDR3, the DNA is TGTGCCAGCAGTCCCCGTGGCGGGACAGTTTTTTATGGCTACACCTTC.

The V and J genes are TRBV3-1 and TRBJ2-4, with a possible D match to TRBD2 (6 bases). This CDR3 is 16 amino acids long. Germline assignment: CDR1 LGHDT and CDR2 YNNKEL (reference sequence). V was clipped by 0 bases and J by 4 bases, with 13 bases between them. The CDR3 sequence: CASSQDWELAKNIQYF. DNA of the CDR3: TGTGCCAGCAGCCAAGATTGGGAACTAGCTAAAAACATTCAGTACTTC. Variable domain in full (rest from reference TRBV3-1 and TRBJ2-4): DTAVSQTPKYLVTQMGNDKSIKCEQNLGHDTMYWYKQDSKKFLKIMFSYNNKELIINETVPNRFSPKSPDKAHLNLHINSLELGDSAVYFCASSQDWELAKNIQYFGAGTRLSVL.

This clonotype was observed a handful of times. The gene calls are TRBV20-1 and TRBJ2-7; 9 bases are shared with TRBD1. Germline CDR1 is DFQATT and CDR2 is SNEGSKA (reference sequence). The CDR3 covers 13 residues. CDR3 nucleotides: TGCAGCGGACAGGGGTTGTTGTCCTACGAGCAGTACTTC. It yields the protein CSGQGLLSYEQYF.

The chain combines TRBV4-3 with TRBJ2-1; no reliable D call. The J call may be in error: the DNA end matches TRBJ2-7 better. CDR1 and CDR2 (germline): LGHNA, YSLEER. This CDR3 spans 17 amino acids. The chain's CDR3 is CASSQPPSPATYNEQYF. Written as DNA, the CDR3 is TGCGCCAGCAGCCAACCCCCTTCCCCGGCAACCTACAATGAGCAGTACTTC.

The V call is TRBV4-2, the J call TRBJ2-7; D tentatively fits TRBD1 or TRBD2 (5 bases each). V dropped 0 bases and J dropped 2 bases, with 11 bases sitting between them. The CDR3 length is 15 residues. In germline, CDR1 is LGHNA, CDR2 YNFKEQ. CDR3 sequence reads: CASSQEGRVTYEQYF. The CDR3 bases are TGTGCCAGCAGCCAAGAGGGACGGGTTACCTACGAGCAGTACTTC.

V gene TRBV7-8 combines with J gene TRBJ2-3; D gene ambiguous. Trimming stripped 1 base from V and 2 bases from J, with 13 bases between. CDR1 and CDR2 (germline): SGHVS, FQNEAQ. The CDR3 is made up of 16 amino acids. Here the CDR3 reads CASSLEARPYTDTQYF. CDR3 coding DNA: TGTGCCAGCAGCTTAGAGGCCAGACCTTACACAGATACGCAGTATTTT.

This clonotype occurred once. CDR3 DNA: TGCGCCAGCGGCATGACAGGCGACTACGAGCAGTACTTC. Amino acids: CASGMTGDYEQYF. V usage is TRBV5-1 and J usage is TRBJ2-5; D is possibly TRBD1 (6 bases). The DNA end lines up better with TRBJ2-7; the J call may be wrong. CDR1 is SGHRS and CDR2 is YFSETQ in the germline V gene. The CDR3 runs to 13 residues.

The chain employs TRBV12-3 or TRBV12-4 and TRBJ1-3, with D perhaps TRBD1 (5 bases). The V end lost 3 bases, the J end lost 0 bases, and 12 bases lay between the germline ends. The CDR3 runs to 16 residues. The CDR3 loop reads CASSFAGGNSGNTIYF. CDR3 nucleotides: TGTGCCAGCAGTTTTGCGGGGGGAAACTCTGGAAACACCATATATTTT.

This clonotype was seen more than once but under ten times. This chain links TRBV24-1 with TRBJ1-1; no clear D. CDR1 is KGHDR, CDR2 SFDVKD, per germline. The CDR3 runs to 10 residues. The germline V and J ends were trimmed by 6 bases and 10 bases, with 8 bases remaining between them. CDR3 loop: CATSNYRAFF. The CDR3 DNA follows: TGTGCCACCAGTAATTATCGAGCTTTCTTT.